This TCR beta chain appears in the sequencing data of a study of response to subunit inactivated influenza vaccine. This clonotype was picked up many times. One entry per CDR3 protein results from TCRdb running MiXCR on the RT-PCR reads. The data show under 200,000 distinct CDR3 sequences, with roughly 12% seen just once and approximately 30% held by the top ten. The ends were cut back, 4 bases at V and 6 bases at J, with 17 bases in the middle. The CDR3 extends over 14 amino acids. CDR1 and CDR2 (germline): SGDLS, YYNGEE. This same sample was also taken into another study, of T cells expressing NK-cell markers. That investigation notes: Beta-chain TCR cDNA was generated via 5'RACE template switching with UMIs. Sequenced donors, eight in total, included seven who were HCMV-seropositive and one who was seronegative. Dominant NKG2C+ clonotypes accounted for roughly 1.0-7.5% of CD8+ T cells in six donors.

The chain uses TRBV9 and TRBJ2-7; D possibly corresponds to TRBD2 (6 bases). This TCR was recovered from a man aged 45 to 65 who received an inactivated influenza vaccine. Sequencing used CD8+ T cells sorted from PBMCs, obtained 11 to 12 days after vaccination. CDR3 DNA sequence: TGTGCCAGCAGCCCGACGGGAGTGGGAGTCGAGCAGTACTTC. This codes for CASSPTGVGVEQYF.